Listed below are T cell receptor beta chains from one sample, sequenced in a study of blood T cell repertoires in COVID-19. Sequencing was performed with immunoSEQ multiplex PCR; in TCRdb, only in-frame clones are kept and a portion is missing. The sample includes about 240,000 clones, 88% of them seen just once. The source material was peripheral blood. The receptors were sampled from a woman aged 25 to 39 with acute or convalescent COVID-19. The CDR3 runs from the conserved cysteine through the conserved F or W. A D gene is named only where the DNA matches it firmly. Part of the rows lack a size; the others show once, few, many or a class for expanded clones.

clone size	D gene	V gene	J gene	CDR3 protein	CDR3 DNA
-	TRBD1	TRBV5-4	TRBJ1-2	CASSPGTVKVGYTF	TGTGCCAGCAGCCCCGGGACAGTTAAGGTTGGCTACACCTTC
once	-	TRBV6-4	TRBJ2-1	CASSDRGLDNEQFF	TGTGCCAGCAGTGACAGGGGTTTGGACAATGAGCAGTTCTTC
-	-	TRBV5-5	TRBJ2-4	CASHGPDSLAKNIQYF	TGTGCCAGCCACGGCCCGGACAGTCTAGCCAAAAACATTCAGTACTTC
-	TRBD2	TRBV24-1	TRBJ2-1	CATSDPTSGRADEQFF	TGTGCCACCAGTGACCCGACTAGCGGGAGGGCCGATGAGCAGTTCTTC
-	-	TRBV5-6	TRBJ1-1	CASSSGMGAMNTEAFF	TGTGCCAGCAGCTCCGGAATGGGGGCTATGAACACTGAAGCTTTCTTT
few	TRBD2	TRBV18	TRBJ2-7	CASSPKVSGRALYEQYF	TGTGCCAGCTCACCAAAGGTGAGCGGGAGGGCCCTCTACGAGCAGTACTTC
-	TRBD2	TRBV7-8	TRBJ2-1	CASSLVLAGGLSSYNEQFF	TGTGCCAGCAGCTTAGTTCTAGCGGGAGGCCTCAGCTCCTACAATGAGCAGTTCTTC
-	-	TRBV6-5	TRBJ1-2	CASTLTAGNYGYTF	TGTGCCAGCACCTTAACGGCCGGGAACTATGGCTACACCTTC
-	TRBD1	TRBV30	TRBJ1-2	CAYLSQGNYGYTF	TGTGCCTATCTATCACAGGGGAACTATGGCTACACCTTC
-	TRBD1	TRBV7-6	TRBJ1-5	CASAAGGWVSNQPQHF	TGTGCCAGTGCGGCAGGGGGCTGGGTGAGCAATCAGCCCCAGCATTTT
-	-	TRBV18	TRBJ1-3	CASSRAGDTIYF	TGTGCCAGCTCACGCGCCGGGGACACCATATATTTT
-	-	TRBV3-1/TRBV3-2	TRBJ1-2	CASSTNLEGRSTF	TGTGCCAGCAGCACAAATCTGGAGGGACGAAGCACCTTC
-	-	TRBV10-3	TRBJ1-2	CAISEQGLGYTF	TGTGCCATCAGTGAGCAGGGGTTGGGCTACACCTTC
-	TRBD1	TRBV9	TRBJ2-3	CASSERDRSTDTQYF	TGTGCCAGCAGCGAACGGGACAGAAGCACAGATACGCAGTATTTT
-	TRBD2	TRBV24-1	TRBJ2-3	CATSDLQSSGADTQYF	TGTGCCACCAGTGATTTGCAGTCTAGCGGGGCAGATACGCAGTATTTT
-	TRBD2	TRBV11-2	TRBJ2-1	CASSLGRTSENNEQFF	TGTGCCAGCAGCTTAGGGAGGACTAGCGAGAACAATGAGCAGTTCTTC
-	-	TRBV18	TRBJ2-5	CASLTDRGGTQYF	TGTGCCAGCTTGACAGACCGTGGCGGGACCCAGTACTTC
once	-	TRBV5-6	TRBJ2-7	CASARTTGGDEQYF	TGTGCCAGCGCCAGAACCACTGGGGGCGACGAGCAGTACTTC
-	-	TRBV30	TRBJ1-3	CAWTKTSGNTIYF	TGTGCCTGGACTAAGACAAGTGGAAACACCATATATTTT
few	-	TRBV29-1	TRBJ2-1	CSADIVRGDEQFF	TGCAGCGCTGACATCGTCAGGGGCGATGAGCAGTTCTTC
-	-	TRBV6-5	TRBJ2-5	CASGVSGTQYF	TGTGCCAGCGGAGTTTCCGGGACCCAGTACTTC
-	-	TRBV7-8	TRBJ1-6	CASSLVRGDNSPLHF	TGTGCCAGCAGCTTAGTTCGGGGAGATAATTCACCCCTCCACTTT
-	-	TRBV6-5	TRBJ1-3	CASSSITGDTGNTIYF	TGTGCCAGCAGTTCGATAACAGGTGATACTGGAAACACCATATATTTT
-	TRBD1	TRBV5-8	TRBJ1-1	CASSLGRTGGTEAFF	TGTGCCAGCAGCTTGGGAAGGACAGGGGGCACTGAAGCTTTCTTT
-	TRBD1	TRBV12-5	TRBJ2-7	CASGLVLGQDLYEQYF	TGTGCTAGTGGTTTGGTCCTCGGACAGGACCTCTACGAGCAGTACTTC
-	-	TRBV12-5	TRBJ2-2	CASGLQIAALTGELFF	TGTGCTAGTGGTTTGCAAATAGCGGCTCTCACCGGGGAGCTGTTTTTT
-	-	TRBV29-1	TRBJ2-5	CSVEGGLEAAQYF	TGCAGCGTTGAAGGGGGTTTGGAAGCGGCCCAGTACTTC
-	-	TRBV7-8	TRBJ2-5	CASSLTGGGETQYF	TGTGCCAGCAGCCTAACGGGTGGAGGAGAGACCCAGTACTTC
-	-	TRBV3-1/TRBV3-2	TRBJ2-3	CASRSVYTDTQYF	TGTGCCAGCAGATCGGTCTACACAGATACGCAGTATTTT
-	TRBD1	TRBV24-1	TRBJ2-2	CATSDLGGQGNTGELFF	TGTGCCACCAGTGATTTGGGGGGACAGGGCAACACCGGGGAGCTGTTTTTT
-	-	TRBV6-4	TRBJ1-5	CASSDWPSVLNQPQHF	TGTGCCAGCAGTGACTGGCCTTCAGTTCTCAATCAGCCCCAGCATTTT
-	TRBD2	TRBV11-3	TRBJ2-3	CASSITSGSTDTQYF	TGTGCCAGCAGCATAACTAGCGGGAGCACAGATACGCAGTATTTT
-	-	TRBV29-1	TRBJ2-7	CSVWQGSSYEQYF	TGCAGCGTCTGGCAGGGGTCCTCCTACGAGCAGTACTTC
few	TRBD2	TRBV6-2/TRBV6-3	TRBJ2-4	CASSPSGRRGIQYF	TGTGCCAGCAGTCCCAGCGGGAGAAGGGGCATTCAGTACTTC
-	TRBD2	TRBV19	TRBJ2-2	CASSIRSGGRGGTGELFF	TGTGCCAGTAGTATACGGTCTGGCGGGAGGGGCGGCACCGGGGAGCTGTTTTTT
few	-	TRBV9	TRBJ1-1	CASSVAPGGGNTEAFF	TGTGCCAGCAGCGTAGCCCCGGGGGGCGGTAACACTGAAGCTTTCTTT
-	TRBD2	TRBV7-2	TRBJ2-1	CASSLAGGNYNEQFF	TGTGCCAGCAGCCTAGCGGGAGGGAACTACAATGAGCAGTTCTTC
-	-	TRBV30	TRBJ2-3	CAWGPPRPGTDTQYF	TGTGCCTGGGGCCCTCCCAGGCCCGGCACAGATACGCAGTATTTT
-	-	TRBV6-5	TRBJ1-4	CASSRTANNEKLFF	TGTGCCAGCAGTAGGACAGCCAACAATGAAAAACTGTTTTTT
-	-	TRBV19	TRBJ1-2	CASSNRAEGGGYTF	TGTGCCAGTAGCAACAGGGCCGAGGGCGGAGGCTACACCTTC
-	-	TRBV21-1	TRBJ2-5	CASSKVLAERQETQYF	TGTGCCAGCAGCAAAGTGCTAGCGGAGCGTCAAGAGACCCAGTACTTC